The 25 T cell receptor beta chains below were found in one sample sequenced in a study of blood T cell repertoires in COVID-19 (dated by TCRdb to the early 2020s). The library was made by the immunoSEQ multiplex PCR assay. TCRdb limited this immuneACCESS table to in-frame rearrangements with V and J called. A share of clones is missing; checked studies link under half to unresolved V genes, and the rest is unexplained. In this sample the table shows about 190,000 clones, about 81% of which occur a single time. The top ten constitute 10% to 15% of the sample. Sequenced material: peripheral blood. The receptors stem from a woman older than 75 with COVID-19, enrolled during active disease.

The genes are TRBV11-2 and TRBJ1-1; no clear D gene. Looked up from germline, CDR1 is SGHAT and CDR2 is FQNNGV. This CDR3 has 12 residues. Trimming stripped 1 base from V and 6 bases from J, with 6 bases between. CDR3 in amino acids: CASSLVGAEAFF. Written as DNA, the CDR3 is TGTGCCAGCAGCTTAGTCGGGGCTGAAGCTTTCTTT. Looking up the rest from reference TRBV11-2 and TRBJ1-1 gives the full variable domain: EAGVAQSPRYKIIEKRQSVAFWCNPISGHATLYWYQQILGQGPKLLIQFQNNGVVDDSQLPKDRFSAERLKGVDSTLKIQPAKLEDSAVYLCASSLVGAEAFFGQGTRLTVV.

The genes are TRBV9 and TRBJ2-6, with D possibly matching TRBD2 (6 bases). The CDR3 contains 18 residues. CDR1 and CDR2 (germline): SGDLS, YYNGEE. Trimming cost V 3 bases and J 1 base, with 17 bases left between them. The CDR3, as DNA: TGTGCCAGCAGCGACGACGGGGGTCGTTATTCTGGGGCCAACGTCCTGACTTTC. Protein product: CASSDDGGRYSGANVLTF.

The genes are TRBV6-5 and TRBJ2-2, with a possible D match to TRBD1 (5 bases). The CDR3 totals 14 residues. Trimming took 5 bases from V and 8 from J, leaving 15 bases between them. Germline CDR1 and CDR2: MNHEY and SVGAGI. CDR3 sequence (DNA): TGTGCCAGCAGTCGGGCCCAGGGAATAGGGGAGCTGTTTTTT. It encodes CASSRAQGIGELFF.

Only one count was recorded for this clone. The rearrangement uses TRBV5-4 and TRBJ2-1; 7 bases match TRBD1. This CDR3 has 16 residues. V shed 4 bases and J 1 base; nucleotides not matched to a gene: 8. Germline V gene sequence: CDR1 SGHNT, CDR2 YYREEE (reference sequence). CDR3 in DNA: TGTGCCAGCAGCCCTACGACAGGGCCTTCCTACAATGAGCAGTTCTTC. Its protein product is CASSPTTGPSYNEQFF. Full variable domain (outside the CDR3, taken from reference TRBV5-4 and TRBJ2-1): ETGVTQSPTHLIKTRGQQVTLRCSSQSGHNTVSWYQQALGQGPQFIFQYYREEENGRGNFPPRFSGLQFPNYSSELNVNALELDDSALYLCASSPTTGPSYNEQFFGPGTRLTVL.

V is TRBV3-1 (or the pseudogene TRBV3-2) and J is TRBJ1-1, with D hard to call. The CDR3 length is 14 residues. The ends were cut back, 10 bases at V and 1 base at J, with 16 bases in the middle. The germline gives CDR1 LGHDT, CDR2 YNNKEL (reference sequence). The CDR3 here is CATRGDVGNTEAFF. The CDR3 nucleotides read TGTGCCACGCGGGGTGATGTCGGGAACACTGAAGCTTTCTTT.

This chain joins TRBV7-6 and TRBJ2-7; TRBD1 agrees at 11 bases. Per germline, CDR1 SGHVS and CDR2 FNYEAQ. The CDR3 length is 14 residues. V gave up 3 bases and J gave up 5 bases; unmatched junction bases: 3. This CDR3 reads CASSLGTGGHEQYF. The CDR3 bases are TGTGCCAGCAGCTTGGGGACAGGGGGGCACGAGCAGTACTTC.

V gene TRBV6-5 combines with J gene TRBJ1-2; no firm D call. Trimming removed 0 bases from V and 3 bases from J, with 5 bases in between. The CDR3 length is 13 residues. In germline, CDR1 is MNHEY, CDR2 SVGAGI. Here the CDR3 reads CASSYSADYGYTF. The CDR3 DNA follows: TGTGCCAGCAGTTACTCCGCGGACTATGGCTACACCTTC.

This clone was observed a single time. This chain connects TRBV28 to TRBJ2-7; possibly TRBD2 for D (6 bases). Germline CDR1 reads MDHEN; CDR2 reads SYDVKM. V was shortened by 1 base and J by 4 bases, with 14 bases between the two germline ends. This CDR3 is built from 15 residues. Here the CDR3 reads CASSLLREPPYEQYF. CDR3 DNA sequence: TGTGCCAGCAGTTTATTACGGGAGCCCCCTTACGAGCAGTACTTC.

This clone was counted once. The chain recombines TRBV5-1 with TRBJ2-2; no clear D gene. The CDR3 loop spans 15 amino acids. The V end was cut by 0 bases, the J end by 0 bases, with 6 bases between. Germline V gives CDR1 SGHRS, CDR2 YFSETQ. The CDR3 nucleotides read TGCGCCAGCAGCTTGGACAGACCGAACACCGGGGAGCTGTTTTTT. Amino acid sequence: CASSLDRPNTGELFF.

The J gene is TRBJ1-2, the V gene TRBV5-1, with 10 bases fitting TRBD1. CDR3 length: 15 amino acids. Germline CDR1 reads SGHRS; CDR2 reads YFSETQ. Germline trimming cut 4 bases from V and 4 bases from J; bases unmatched to any gene: 7. The CDR3 nucleotides read TGCGCCAGCAGCGCTTCCGGGACAGGGGTCTATGGCTACACCTTC. It codes for CASSASGTGVYGYTF. The full variable domain, rest sourced from reference TRBV5-1 and TRBJ1-2, is KAGVTQTPRYLIKTRGQQVTLSCSPISGHRSVSWYQQTPGQGLQFLFEYFSETQRNKGNFPGRFSGRQFSNSRSEMNVSTLELGDSALYLCASSASGTGVYGYTFGSGTRLTVV.

The chain couples TRBV7-2 to TRBJ2-5; D gene uncertain. The germline V and J ends were trimmed by 1 base and 5 bases, with 8 bases remaining between them. The CDR3 has 13 amino acids. Germline V gives CDR1 SGHTA, CDR2 FQGNSA. The CDR3 region has the DNA TGTGCCAGCAGCTTAGTCGGGTTGGAGACCCAGTACTTC. Translating gives CASSLVGLETQYF.

V gene TRBV3-1 (or the pseudogene TRBV3-2) combines with J gene TRBJ1-6, with 7 nucleotides matching TRBD1. The germline gives CDR1 LGHDT, CDR2 YNNKEL (reference sequence). The CDR3 is made up of 16 amino acids. Trimming took 1 base from V and 7 from J; bases not matched to a gene: 7. The CDR3 bases are TGTGCCAGCAGCCAAGGTTGGGCAGGGGGAAATTCACCCCTCCACTTT. This codes for CASSQGWAGGNSPLHF.

This clone was counted a single time. The rearrangement uses TRBV6-5 and TRBJ1-5; perhaps TRBD1 as D (5 bases). This CDR3 comprises 15 residues. Trimming cost V 6 bases and J 1 base, with 13 bases left between them. Germline CDR1 reads MNHEY; CDR2 reads SVGAGI. CDR3 coding DNA: TGTGCCAGCAGGTCGGGGGACCCCAGCAATCAGCCCCAGCATTTT. This sequence encodes CASRSGDPSNQPQHF.

This sequence joins TRBV11-2 and TRBJ2-7; D is ambiguous. From germline, CDR1 is SGHAT and CDR2 FQNNGV. With 1 base removed from V and 3 bases from J, the gap between germline ends came to 13 bases. This CDR3 has 15 amino acids. CDR3 sequence reads: CASSLVEALLYEQYF. The CDR3 DNA follows: TGTGCCAGCAGCTTAGTTGAGGCCCTCCTCTACGAGCAGTACTTC.

CDR3 DNA: TGTGCCAGCAGTGAAGGGACTAGCGGGAGAGGTGCAGATACGCAGTATTTT. This translates into CASSEGTSGRGADTQYF. V gene TRBV6-4 combines with J gene TRBJ2-3; TRBD2 matches at 14 bases. V dropped 3 bases and J dropped 4; count of bases not matched to a gene: 6. Germline CDR1 reads MRHNA; CDR2 reads SNTAGT. The CDR3 length is 17 residues.

Here the CDR3 reads CASSTYTRDKHRKQYF. In nucleotides, the CDR3 is TGTGCCAGTAGTACCTACACCCGGGACAAACATCGAAAACAGTACTTC. The chain joins TRBV19 to TRBJ2-7; TRBD1 might be the D (6 bases). The germline V and J ends were trimmed by 4 bases and 10 bases, with 26 bases remaining between them. Germline V gene lookup returns CDR1 LNHDA and CDR2 SQIVND (reference sequence). This CDR3 has 16 residues.

The gene calls are TRBV5-1 and TRBJ2-1; TRBD2 matches 11 bases. CDR1 SGHRS and CDR2 YFSETQ come from the germline V gene. Germline trimming cut 3 bases from V and 9 bases from J; bases unmatched to any gene: 5. The CDR3 loop spans 14 amino acids. This chain's CDR3 is CASSSTSGSSEQFF. The CDR3 nucleotides are TGCGCCAGCAGCTCAACTAGCGGGAGTTCTGAGCAGTTCTTC.

The rearrangement joins TRBV19 to TRBJ2-3; D may be TRBD1 (6 bases). CDR1 and CDR2 (germline): LNHDA, SQIVND (reference sequence). V shed 5 bases and J shed 5 bases, with 14 bases lying between them. CDR3 length: 14 residues. The CDR3 nucleotides are TGTGCCAGTAGTGCAACAGGGAACCAAGATACGCAGTATTTT. Translation: CASSATGNQDTQYF.

The V gene is TRBV10-3, the J gene TRBJ2-1, with 14 bases lining up with TRBD2. V shed 8 bases and J 9 bases; nucleotides not matched to a gene: 15. CDR3 length: 17 residues. Looked up from germline, CDR1 is ENHRY and CDR2 is SYGVKD. CDR3 residues: CAISNQGLAGGGSEQFF. CDR3 in DNA: TGTGCCATCTCGAACCAAGGACTAGCGGGAGGAGGTAGTGAGCAGTTCTTC.

The V call is TRBV11-2, the J call TRBJ2-7, with D unclear. The CDR3 is 13 amino acids. The V gene's germline CDR1 is SGHAT and CDR2 FQNNGV. Trimming removed 1 base from V and 5 bases from J, with 9 bases in between. DNA of the CDR3: TGTGCCAGCAGCTTAGTTGGCCCCCACGAGCAGTACTTC. Protein: CASSLVGPHEQYF.

V is TRBV27 and J is TRBJ2-7, with 9 nucleotides matching TRBD2. The germline CDR1 and CDR2 sequences are MNHEY and SMNVEV (reference sequence). This CDR3 region has 15 residues. After removal of 8 bases from V and 6 bases from J, the junction contained 14 bases not matched to a gene. CDR3 sequence reads: CASGVGLAGVSEQYF. Written as DNA, the CDR3 is TGTGCCAGCGGAGTAGGGTTAGCGGGAGTCTCCGAGCAGTACTTC.

The genes are TRBV4-1 and TRBJ2-5, with D perhaps TRBD2 (5 bases). The ends were cut back, 0 bases at V and 3 bases at J, with 17 bases in the middle. Germline values: CDR1 MGHRA, CDR2 YSYEKL. The CDR3 contains 17 residues. In nucleotides, the CDR3 is TGCGCCAGCAGCCAAGAATGGGCTCGAGACGGGAAAGAGACCCAGTACTTC. It translates to CASSQEWARDGKETQYF.

J is TRBJ1-1 and V is TRBV7-9; D is perhaps TRBD1 (5 bases). The V end was cut by 6 bases, the J end by 0 bases, with 11 bases between. The CDR3 spans 14 residues. The germline V gene encodes CDR1 SEHNR and CDR2 FQNEAQ (reference sequence). Here the CDR3 reads CASSSGIMNTEAFF. For the CDR3, the DNA is TGTGCCAGCAGTTCAGGGATAATGAACACTGAAGCTTTCTTT.

The gene calls are TRBV9 and TRBJ1-1; perhaps TRBD1 as D (5 bases). With 0 bases removed from V and 3 bases from J, the gap between germline ends came to 9 bases. CDR3 length: 14 residues. Germline-derived CDR1 and CDR2 are SGDLS and YYNGEE. CDR3 nucleotides: TGTGCCAGCAGCGTAGCCCCAGGGCACACTGAAGCTTTCTTT. It yields the protein CASSVAPGHTEAFF. The full variable domain, completed using reference TRBV9 and TRBJ1-1, is DSGVTQTPKHLITATGQRVTLRCSPRSGDLSVYWYQQSLDQGLQFLIQYYNGEERAKGNILERFSAQQFPDLHSELNLSSLELGDSALYFCASSVAPGHTEAFFGQGTRLTVV.

This clone was seen a handful of times. The V and J genes are TRBV4-1 and TRBJ1-4; 8 bases are shared with TRBD1. Germline V gene data show CDR1 as MGHRA and CDR2 as YSYEKL. After removal of 8 bases from V and 8 bases from J, the junction contained 10 bases not matched to a gene. The CDR3 covers 14 residues. Written as DNA, the CDR3 is TGCGCCAGCTCGGAGACAGGGGTGGACGAAAAACTGTTTTTT. Translating it yields CASSETGVDEKLFF.